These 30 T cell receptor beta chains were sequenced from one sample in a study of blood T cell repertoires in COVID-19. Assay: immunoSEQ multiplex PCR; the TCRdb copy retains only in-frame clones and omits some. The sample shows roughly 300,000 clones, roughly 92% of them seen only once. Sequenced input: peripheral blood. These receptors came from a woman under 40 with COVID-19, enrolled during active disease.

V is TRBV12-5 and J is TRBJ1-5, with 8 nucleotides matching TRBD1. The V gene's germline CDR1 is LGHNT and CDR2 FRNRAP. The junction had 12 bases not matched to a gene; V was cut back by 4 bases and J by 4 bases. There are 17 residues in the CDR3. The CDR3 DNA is TGTGCTAGTGGTTCCTCGACAGGGGTCGTAAGTAATCAGCCCCAGCATTTT. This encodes CASGSSTGVVSNQPQHF.

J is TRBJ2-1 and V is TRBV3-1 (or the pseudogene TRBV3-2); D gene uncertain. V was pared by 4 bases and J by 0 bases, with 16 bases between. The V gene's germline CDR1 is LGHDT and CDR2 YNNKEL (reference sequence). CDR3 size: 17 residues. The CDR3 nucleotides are TGTGCCAGCAGCCCACACCCCCCCGGGTCCTCCTACAATGAGCAGTTCTTC. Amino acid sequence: CASSPHPPGSSYNEQFF.

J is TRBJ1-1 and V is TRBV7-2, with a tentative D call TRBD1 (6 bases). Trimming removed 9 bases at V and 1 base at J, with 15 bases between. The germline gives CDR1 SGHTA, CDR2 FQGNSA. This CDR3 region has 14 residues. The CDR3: CASTRGAGNTEAFF. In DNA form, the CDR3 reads TGTGCCAGTACCCGGGGGGCGGGGAACACTGAAGCTTTCTTT.

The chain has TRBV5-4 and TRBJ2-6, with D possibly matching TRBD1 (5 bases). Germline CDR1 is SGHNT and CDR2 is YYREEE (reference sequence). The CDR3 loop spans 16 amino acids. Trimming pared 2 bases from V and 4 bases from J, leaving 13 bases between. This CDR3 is CASSLDPGSGANVLTF. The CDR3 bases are TGTGCCAGCAGCTTAGATCCAGGGTCCGGGGCCAACGTCCTGACTTTC.

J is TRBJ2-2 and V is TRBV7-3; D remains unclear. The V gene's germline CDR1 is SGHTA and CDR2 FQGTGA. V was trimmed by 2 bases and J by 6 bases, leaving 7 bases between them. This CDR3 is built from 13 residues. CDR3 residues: CASSLSVPGELFF. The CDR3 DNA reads TGTGCCAGCAGCTTATCGGTCCCCGGGGAGCTGTTTTTT. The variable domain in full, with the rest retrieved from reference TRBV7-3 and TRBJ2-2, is GAGVSQTPSNKVTEKGKYVELRCDPISGHTALYWYRQSLGQGPEFLIYFQGTGAADDSGLPNDRFFAVRPEGSVSTLKIQRTERGDSAVYLCASSLSVPGELFFGEGSRLTVL.

The DNA for the CDR3 is TGTGCCAGCAGCTTAGATATGGGCCTCCTAGAGCAGTTCTTC. It encodes CASSLDMGLLEQFF. The chain employs TRBV7-2 and TRBJ2-1; D is undetermined. Between the trimmed V and J ends, which lost 1 base and 10 bases, there was a span of 14 bases. This CDR3 is built from 14 residues. Germline-derived CDR1 and CDR2 are SGHTA and FQGNSA.

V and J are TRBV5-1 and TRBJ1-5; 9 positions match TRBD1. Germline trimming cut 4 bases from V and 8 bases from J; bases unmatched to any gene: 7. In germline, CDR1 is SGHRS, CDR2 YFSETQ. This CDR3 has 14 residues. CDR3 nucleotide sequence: TGCGCCAGCAGCCATCGACAGGGGGACAAGCCCCAGCATTTT. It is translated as CASSHRQGDKPQHF.

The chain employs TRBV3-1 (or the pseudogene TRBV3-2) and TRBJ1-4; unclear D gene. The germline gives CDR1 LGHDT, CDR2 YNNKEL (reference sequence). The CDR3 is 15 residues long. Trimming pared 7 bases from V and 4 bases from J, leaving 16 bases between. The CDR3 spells CASTPTRDFNEKLFF. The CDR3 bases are TGTGCCAGCACGCCTACTAGGGATTTTAATGAAAAACTGTTTTTT.

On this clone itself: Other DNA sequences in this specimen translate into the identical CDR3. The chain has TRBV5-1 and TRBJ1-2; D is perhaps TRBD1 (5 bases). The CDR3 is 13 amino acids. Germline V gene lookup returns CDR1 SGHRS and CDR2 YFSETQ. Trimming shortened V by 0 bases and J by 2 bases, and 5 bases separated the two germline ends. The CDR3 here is CASSLGQNYGYTF. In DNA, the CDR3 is TGCGCCAGCAGCTTGGGACAGAACTATGGCTACACCTTC.

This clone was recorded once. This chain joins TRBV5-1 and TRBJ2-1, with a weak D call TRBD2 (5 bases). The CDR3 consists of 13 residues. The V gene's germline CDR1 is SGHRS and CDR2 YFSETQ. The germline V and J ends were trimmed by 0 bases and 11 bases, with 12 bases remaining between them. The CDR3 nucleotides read TGCGCCAGCAGCTTGGGGGCCGACTACAAGCAGTTCTTC. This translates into CASSLGADYKQFF.

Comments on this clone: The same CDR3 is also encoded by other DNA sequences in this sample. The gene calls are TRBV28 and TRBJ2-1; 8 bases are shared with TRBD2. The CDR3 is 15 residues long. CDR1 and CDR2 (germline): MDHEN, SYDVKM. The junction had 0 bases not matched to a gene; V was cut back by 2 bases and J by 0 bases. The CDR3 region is CASSLAGGSYNEQFF. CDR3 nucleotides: TGTGCCAGCAGTTTAGCGGGAGGCTCCTACAATGAGCAGTTCTTC.

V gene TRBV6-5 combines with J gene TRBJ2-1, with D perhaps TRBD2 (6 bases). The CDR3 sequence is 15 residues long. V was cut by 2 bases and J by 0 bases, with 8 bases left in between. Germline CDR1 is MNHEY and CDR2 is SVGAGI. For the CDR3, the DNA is TGTGCCAGCAGTTACGGGGACTTCTCCTACAATGAGCAGTTCTTC. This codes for CASSYGDFSYNEQFF.

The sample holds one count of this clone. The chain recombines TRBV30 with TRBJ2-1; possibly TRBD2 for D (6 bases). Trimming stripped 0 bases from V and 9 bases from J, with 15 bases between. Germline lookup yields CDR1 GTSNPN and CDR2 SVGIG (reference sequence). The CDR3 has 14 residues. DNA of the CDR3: TGTGCCTGGAGTGTAGGAGCGGGTTGGCGTGAGCAGTTCTTC. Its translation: CAWSVGAGWREQFF.

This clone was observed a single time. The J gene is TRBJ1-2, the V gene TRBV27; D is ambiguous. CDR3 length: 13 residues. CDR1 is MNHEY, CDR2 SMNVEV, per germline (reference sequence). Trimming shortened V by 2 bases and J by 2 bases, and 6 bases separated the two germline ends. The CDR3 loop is CASSLGRNYGYTF. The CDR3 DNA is TGTGCCAGCAGTTTAGGCAGGAACTATGGCTACACCTTC.

CDR3 in amino acids: CASRDSGSDTDTQYF. The DNA of the CDR3 is TGTGCCAGCAGGGACAGCGGGAGTGACACAGATACGCAGTATTTT. V and J are TRBV7-3 and TRBJ2-3; 8 bases agree with TRBD2. This CDR3 has 15 residues. CDR1 is SGHTA, CDR2 FQGTGA, per germline. V shed 6 bases, J shed 2 bases, and the junction held 7 bases outside the gene matches.

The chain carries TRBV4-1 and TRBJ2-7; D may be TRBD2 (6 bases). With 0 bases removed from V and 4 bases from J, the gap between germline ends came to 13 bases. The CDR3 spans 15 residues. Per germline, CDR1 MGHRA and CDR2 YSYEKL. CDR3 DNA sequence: TGCGCCAGCAGCCAAGAGCACGGGAGTTTTTACGAGCAGTACTTC. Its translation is CASSQEHGSFYEQYF.

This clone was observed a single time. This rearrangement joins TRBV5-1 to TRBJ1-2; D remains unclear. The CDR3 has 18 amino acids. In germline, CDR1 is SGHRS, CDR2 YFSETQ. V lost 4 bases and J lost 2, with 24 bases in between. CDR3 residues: CASSPGMGTYKQNYGYTF. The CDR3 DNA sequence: TGCGCCAGCAGCCCGGGGATGGGAACCTATAAGCAGAACTATGGCTACACCTTC.

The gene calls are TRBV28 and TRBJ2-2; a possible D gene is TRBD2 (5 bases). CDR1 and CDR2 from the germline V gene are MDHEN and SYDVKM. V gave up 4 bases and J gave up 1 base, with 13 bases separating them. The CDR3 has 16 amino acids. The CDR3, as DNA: TGTGCCAGCAGTTCCGGCCTTGGAGGGAACACCGGGGAGCTGTTTTTT. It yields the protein CASSSGLGGNTGELFF.

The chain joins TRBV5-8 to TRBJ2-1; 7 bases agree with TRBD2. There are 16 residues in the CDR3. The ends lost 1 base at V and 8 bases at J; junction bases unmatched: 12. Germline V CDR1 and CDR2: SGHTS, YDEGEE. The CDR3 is CASSLSVAGFTDEQFF. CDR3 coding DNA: TGTGCCAGCAGCTTGTCGGTAGCGGGTTTTACGGATGAGCAGTTCTTC.

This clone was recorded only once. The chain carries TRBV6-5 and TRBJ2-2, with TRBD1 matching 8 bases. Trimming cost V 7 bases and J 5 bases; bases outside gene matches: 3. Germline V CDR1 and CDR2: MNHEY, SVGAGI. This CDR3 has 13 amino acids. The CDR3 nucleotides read TGTGCCAGCATGGACAGGGCTACCGGGGAGCTGTTTTTT. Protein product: CASMDRATGELFF.

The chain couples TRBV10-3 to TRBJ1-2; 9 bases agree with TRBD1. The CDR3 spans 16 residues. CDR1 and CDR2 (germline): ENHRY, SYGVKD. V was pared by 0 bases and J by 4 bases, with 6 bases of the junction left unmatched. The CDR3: CAISESRTGASYGYTF. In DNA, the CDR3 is TGTGCCATCAGTGAGTCGAGGACAGGGGCCTCCTATGGCTACACCTTC.

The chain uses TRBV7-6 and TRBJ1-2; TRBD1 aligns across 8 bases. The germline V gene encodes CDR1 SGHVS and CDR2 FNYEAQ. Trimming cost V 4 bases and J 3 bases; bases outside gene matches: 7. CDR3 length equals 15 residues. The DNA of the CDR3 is TGTGCCAGCAGCTCCCCCACAGGGGGTGACTATGGCTACACCTTC. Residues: CASSSPTGGDYGYTF.

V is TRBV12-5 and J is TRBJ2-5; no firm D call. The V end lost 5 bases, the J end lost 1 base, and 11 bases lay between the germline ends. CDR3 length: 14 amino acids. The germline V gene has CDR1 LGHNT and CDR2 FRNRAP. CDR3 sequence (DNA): TGTGCTAGTGGTGATTCAACGGTCCAAGAGACCCAGTACTTC. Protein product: CASGDSTVQETQYF.

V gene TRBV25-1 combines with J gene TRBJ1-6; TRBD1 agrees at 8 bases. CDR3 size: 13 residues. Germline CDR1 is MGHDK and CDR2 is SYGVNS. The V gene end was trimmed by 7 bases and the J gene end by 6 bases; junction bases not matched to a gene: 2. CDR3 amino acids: CASTGQGNSPLHF. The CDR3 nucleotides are TGTGCCAGCACCGGACAGGGTAATTCACCCCTCCACTTT.

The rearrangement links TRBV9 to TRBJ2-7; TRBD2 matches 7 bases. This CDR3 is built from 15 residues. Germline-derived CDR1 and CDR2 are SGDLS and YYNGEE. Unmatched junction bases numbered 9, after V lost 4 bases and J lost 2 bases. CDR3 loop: CASSPLAESAYEQYF. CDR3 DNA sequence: TGTGCCAGCAGCCCCCTAGCGGAGAGCGCCTACGAGCAGTACTTC.

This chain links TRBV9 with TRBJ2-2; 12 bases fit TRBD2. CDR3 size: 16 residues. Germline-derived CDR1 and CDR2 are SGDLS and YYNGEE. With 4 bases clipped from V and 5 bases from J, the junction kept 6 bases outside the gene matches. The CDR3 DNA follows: TGTGCCAGCAGCCCCCGAGGACTAGCGGGGACCGGGGAGCTGTTTTTT. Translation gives CASSPRGLAGTGELFF.

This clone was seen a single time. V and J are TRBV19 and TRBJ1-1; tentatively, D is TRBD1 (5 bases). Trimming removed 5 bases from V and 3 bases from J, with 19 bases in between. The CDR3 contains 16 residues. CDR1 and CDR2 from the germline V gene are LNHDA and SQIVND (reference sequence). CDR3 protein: CASSPHRGPGDTEAFF. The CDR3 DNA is TGTGCCAGTAGTCCCCACCGGGGCCCGGGGGACACTGAAGCTTTCTTT.

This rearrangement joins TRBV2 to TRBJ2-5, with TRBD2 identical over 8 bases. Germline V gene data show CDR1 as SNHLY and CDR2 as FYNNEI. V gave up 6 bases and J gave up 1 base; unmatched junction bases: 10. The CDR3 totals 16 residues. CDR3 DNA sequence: TGTGCCAGCAGAAGGGGATTAGCGGGGCTCCAAGAGACCCAGTACTTC. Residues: CASRRGLAGLQETQYF.

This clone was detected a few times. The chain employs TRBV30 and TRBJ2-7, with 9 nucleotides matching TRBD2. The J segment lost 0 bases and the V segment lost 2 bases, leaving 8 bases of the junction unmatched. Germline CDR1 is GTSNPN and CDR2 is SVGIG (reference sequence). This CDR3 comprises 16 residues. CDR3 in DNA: TGTGCCTGGAGTAAAAAAGGACTAGCGAGCTCCTACGAGCAGTACTTC. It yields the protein CAWSKKGLASSYEQYF.

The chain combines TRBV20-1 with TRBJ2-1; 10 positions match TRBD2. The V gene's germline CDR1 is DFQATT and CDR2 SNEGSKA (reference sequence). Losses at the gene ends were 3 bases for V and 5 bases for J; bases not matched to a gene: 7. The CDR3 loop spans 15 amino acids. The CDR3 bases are TGCAGTGCTAGTCTAGCGGGAGTATTCCACAATGAGCAGTTCTTC. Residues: CSASLAGVFHNEQFF.